The 20 T cell receptor beta chains below come from one sample, sequenced in a study of shared clonotypes between healthy human individuals. Repertoires were generated with immunoSEQ multiplex PCR, while TCRdb's copy carries only in-frame clones and drops some. The table records about 1 million clones, around 76% of them present only once. Sequencing input: memory CD4+ T cells sorted from blood. Described subset: CD45RA-negative fraction. These receptors all come from a man aged 18 to 29 in good health.

The chain combines TRBV30 with TRBJ2-7; D possibly corresponds to TRBD1 (6 bases). This CDR3 spans 14 amino acids. V lost 7 bases and J 2 bases, leaving 18 bases between the germline ends. Germline values: CDR1 GTSNPN, CDR2 SVGIG (reference sequence). CDR3 region: CAYTATGSPYEQYF. CDR3 in DNA: TGTGCCTACACAGCGACAGGTTCTCCCTACGAGCAGTACTTC.

The CDR3 nucleotides read TGTGCCAGCAGCTCCCGACAGGGGAGCACAGATACGCAGTATTTT. Protein product: CASSSRQGSTDTQYF. The chain couples TRBV11-3 to TRBJ2-3; 8 nucleotides agree with TRBD1. Germline trimming cut 4 bases from V and 0 bases from J; bases unmatched to any gene: 3. Germline V CDR1 and CDR2: SGHNT, YENEEA. The CDR3 loop spans 15 amino acids.

This clone occurred many times. The chain couples TRBV7-8 to TRBJ2-7, with D tentatively TRBD2 (6 bases). With 5 bases removed from V and 0 bases from J, the gap between germline ends came to 11 bases. Germline V gene data show CDR1 as SGHVS and CDR2 as FQNEAQ. The CDR3 is made up of 14 amino acids. The CDR3 loop is CASSPRTTSYEQYF. The CDR3 bases are TGTGCCAGCAGCCCCCGGACTACCTCCTACGAGCAGTACTTC. The whole variable domain, remainder taken from reference TRBV7-8 and TRBJ2-7, is GAGVSQSPRYKVAKRGQDVALRCDPISGHVSLFWYQQALGQGPEFLTYFQNEAQLDKSGLPSDRFFAERPEGSVSTLKIQRTQQEDSAVYLCASSPRTTSYEQYFGPGTRLTVT.

The chain joins TRBV29-1 to TRBJ2-5; D remains ambiguous. CDR3 length equals 11 residues. CDR1 is SQVTM and CDR2 is ANQGSEA in the germline V gene. V shed 5 bases and J shed 5 bases, with 9 bases lying between them. Here the CDR3 reads CSVWVRETQYF. The CDR3 nucleotides read TGCAGCGTTTGGGTTCGGGAGACCCAGTACTTC.

The rearrangement joins TRBV7-8 to TRBJ2-1; D is unresolved. Germline V gives CDR1 SGHVS, CDR2 FQNEAQ. V was shortened by 0 bases and J by 8 bases, with 20 bases between the two germline ends. CDR3 length: 17 amino acids. The CDR3 nucleotides read TGTGCCAGCAGCTTAGCTTACAATCCAACAATGCTCGATGAGCAGTTCTTC. It translates to CASSLAYNPTMLDEQFF.

This clone occurred a few times. This chain uses TRBV30 with TRBJ2-1, with TRBD2 as a possible D gene (6 bases). The CDR3 length is 14 residues. Looked up from germline, CDR1 is GTSNPN and CDR2 is SVGIG (reference sequence). Trimming pared 3 bases from V and 6 bases from J, leaving 15 bases between. The CDR3 DNA follows: TGTGCCTGGAGGTGGGCGGGAAGGTTCAATGAGCAGTTCTTC. Encoded protein: CAWRWAGRFNEQFF. Complete variable domain (other parts from reference TRBV30 and TRBJ2-1): SQTIHQWPATLVQPVGSPLSLECTVEGTSNPNLYWYRQAAGRGLQLLFYSVGIGQISSEVPQNLSASRPQDRQFILSSKKLLLSDSGFYLCAWRWAGRFNEQFFGPGTRLTVL.

The chain links TRBV27 to TRBJ1-6; D perhaps matches TRBD1 (5 bases). V lost 2 bases and J lost 6, with 23 bases in between. Germline CDR1 MNHEY, CDR2 SMNVEV (reference sequence). The CDR3 loop spans 19 amino acids. The CDR3 sequence: CASSLGRGDRKGFNSPLHF. As DNA, the CDR3 is TGTGCCAGCAGTTTAGGCAGAGGGGATCGAAAGGGATTTAATTCACCCCTCCACTTT.

In this sample, this clone turned up once. This rearrangement joins TRBV29-1 to TRBJ2-1; 9 bases match TRBD2. This CDR3 has 15 residues. The junction had 10 bases not matched to a gene; V was cut back by 5 bases and J by 5 bases. CDR1 is SQVTM and CDR2 is ANQGSEA in the germline V gene. CDR3 amino acids: CSVLAGGRINNEQFF. CDR3 nucleotides: TGCAGCGTTCTCGCGGGAGGGCGGATAAACAATGAGCAGTTCTTC.

In this sample, this clone turned up a few times. This chain uses TRBV30 with TRBJ1-5, with TRBD1 as a possible D gene (6 bases). The V gene's germline CDR1 is GTSNPN and CDR2 SVGIG (reference sequence). The CDR3 length is 13 residues. Trimming pared 1 base from V and 7 bases from J, leaving 11 bases between. CDR3 DNA: TGTGCCTGGAGTGGAACAGGGCTCCAGCCCCAGCATTTT. Its translation: CAWSGTGLQPQHF.

The chain couples TRBV7-9 to TRBJ1-2, with a tentative D call TRBD1 (5 bases). V dropped 2 bases and J dropped 7 bases, with 14 bases sitting between them. The germline gives CDR1 SEHNR, CDR2 FQNEAQ (reference sequence). The CDR3 totals 14 residues. CDR3 residues: CASSLSSGVGGYTF. The CDR3, as DNA: TGTGCCAGCAGCTTATCCTCGGGGGTCGGTGGCTACACCTTC.

This chain uses TRBV5-4 with TRBJ2-2, with TRBD2 matching 8 bases. With V trimmed by 1 base and J by 5 bases, 7 bases remained unmatched. Germline CDR1 is SGHNT and CDR2 is YYREEE (reference sequence). The CDR3 totals 16 residues. CDR3 coding DNA: TGTGCCAGCAGCTTGCCGGGAGGGCTTGGGACCGGGGAGCTGTTTTTT. It encodes CASSLPGGLGTGELFF. Together with reference TRBV5-4 and TRBJ2-2, the CDR3 gives the full variable domain: ETGVTQSPTHLIKTRGQQVTLRCSSQSGHNTVSWYQQALGQGPQFIFQYYREEENGRGNFPPRFSGLQFPNYSSELNVNALELDDSALYLCASSLPGGLGTGELFFGEGSRLTVL.

The chain uses TRBV6-5 and TRBJ1-6, with D perhaps matching TRBD1 (6 bases). Trimming removed 4 bases at V and 10 bases at J, with 17 bases between. Germline lookup yields CDR1 MNHEY and CDR2 SVGAGI. There are 15 residues in the CDR3. The DNA of the CDR3 is TGTGCCAGCAGTTTAGCACAGGGAGTGAGCTCACCCCTCCACTTT. Translated, it gives CASSLAQGVSSPLHF.

The CDR3 region has the DNA TGTGCCAGCAGTTACGGAGCCGGGAGAGGGGGAGAGACCCAGTACTTC. Amino acid sequence: CASSYGAGRGGETQYF. The rearrangement joins TRBV6-5 to TRBJ2-5, with D perhaps given as TRBD1 or TRBD2 (6 bases each). The ends were cut back, 2 bases at V and 4 bases at J, with 17 bases in the middle. There are 16 residues in the CDR3. The germline V gene has CDR1 MNHEY and CDR2 SVGAGI.

In nucleotides, the CDR3 is TGTGCCAGCAGCTTGGGCAGTATGGAGACCCAGTACTTC. Translated, it gives CASSLGSMETQYF. The chain is built from TRBV7-2 and TRBJ2-5; no clear D. Germline V lookup: CDR1 SGHTA, CDR2 FQGNSA. This CDR3 has 13 residues. Trimming stripped 3 bases from V and 5 bases from J, with 10 bases between.

This clone was recorded once. Possible read error: a much larger clone is one base away. Different DNA sequences within this sample yield the same CDR3. V gene TRBV11-3 combines with J gene TRBJ2-2; D gene uncertain. CDR1 and CDR2 from the germline V gene are SGHNT and YENEEA. The CDR3 has 12 amino acids. CDR3 DNA: TGTGCCAGCAGCTTAGACACAGGGGAGCTGTTTTTT. Translating gives CASSLDTGELFF.

The chain links TRBV4-1 to TRBJ2-3; 9 bases fit TRBD2. V shed 1 base, J shed 4 bases, and the junction held 3 bases outside the gene matches. The germline V gene has CDR1 MGHRA and CDR2 YSYEKL. The CDR3 sequence is 15 residues long. The CDR3 reads CASSQASGNADTQYF. The CDR3 coding sequence is TGCGCCAGCAGCCAAGCTAGCGGGAATGCAGATACGCAGTATTTT.

This sequence joins TRBV2 and TRBJ2-7, with TRBD2 as a possible D gene (6 bases). Trimming took 2 bases from V and 7 from J, leaving 21 bases between them. CDR1 SNHLY and CDR2 FYNNEI come from the germline V gene. The CDR3 consists of 16 residues. CDR3 loop: CASSELSGTGLREQYF. Here the CDR3 DNA reads TGTGCCAGCAGTGAACTCTCCGGGACGGGACTTAGGGAGCAGTACTTC.

The J gene is TRBJ1-1, the V gene TRBV13; D is undetermined. This CDR3 has 15 residues. V lost 0 bases to trimming and J lost 3 bases, with 11 bases between them. Germline V CDR1 and CDR2: PRHDT, FYEKMQ (reference sequence). CDR3 DNA: TGTGCCAGCAGCTTAGGCCTAGGGCGGGACACTGAAGCTTTCTTT. Residues: CASSLGLGRDTEAFF. The variable domain in full, completed from reference TRBV13 and TRBJ1-1, reads AAGVIQSPRHLIKEKRETATLKCYPIPRHDTVYWYQQGPGQDPQFLISFYEKMQSDKGSIPDRFSAQQFSDYHSELNMSSLELGDSALYFCASSLGLGRDTEAFFGQGTRLTVV.

A few counts support this clone. The rearrangement links TRBV10-3 to TRBJ1-6; 10 nucleotides match TRBD1. The CDR3 sequence is 14 residues long. CDR1 ENHRY and CDR2 SYGVKD come from the germline V gene. After removal of 6 bases from V and 8 bases from J, the junction contained 4 bases not matched to a gene. Here the CDR3 DNA reads TGTGCCATCAGGAGGGACAGGGGAGATTCACCCCTCCACTTT. Its translation is CAIRRDRGDSPLHF.

CDR3 protein: CASSSTGMGTEAFF. The DNA for the CDR3 is TGTGCCAGCAGCTCGACAGGGATGGGCACTGAAGCTTTCTTT. The chain recombines TRBV11-2 with TRBJ1-1; 7 nucleotides match TRBD1. Germline assignment: CDR1 SGHAT and CDR2 FQNNGV. V shed 4 bases, J shed 4 bases, and the junction held 6 bases outside the gene matches. The CDR3 extends over 14 amino acids.